These 13 T cell receptor beta chains came from one sample sequenced in a study of graft-versus-host responses after intestinal transplantation. The data were produced by immunoSEQ multiplex PCR, yet TCRdb's version contains in-frame clones alone and is incomplete. The sample yields 98,000 or so clones, roughly 88% seen once. This material consisted of PBMCs, taken 255 days after intestinal transplant. Receptors originate from a human patient who received an intestinal transplant, so some T cells may come from the graft donor.

There are a few counts of this clone. The chain joins TRBV7-9 to TRBJ1-3; the D is unclear. Germline V gene data show CDR1 as SEHNR and CDR2 as FQNEAQ (reference sequence). The V gene lost 2 bases and the J gene lost 9 bases, with 14 bases spanning the gap. The CDR3 covers 14 residues. The CDR3 DNA is TGTGCCAGCAGCTTAACGGGGTCCGCCACCACCATATATTTT. As protein: CASSLTGSATTIYF.

The J gene is TRBJ2-3, the V gene TRBV7-3, with D hard to call. This CDR3 spans 14 amino acids. Looked up from germline, CDR1 is SGHTA and CDR2 is FQGTGA. V was trimmed by 4 bases and J by 1 base, leaving 9 bases between them. This CDR3 reads CASSSDRGTDTQYF. The CDR3, as DNA: TGTGCCAGCAGCTCGGACCGAGGCACAGATACGCAGTATTTT.

V gene TRBV11-2 combines with J gene TRBJ1-4, with 7 positions matching TRBD1. The V and J ends lost 1 base and 8 bases, in that order; junction bases with no gene match: 10. This CDR3 region has 16 residues. In germline, CDR1 is SGHAT, CDR2 FQNNGV. In DNA, the CDR3 is TGTGCCAGCAGCTTAGGCCCCAGGGGGGCCCGGGAAAAACTGTTTTTT. This translates into CASSLGPRGAREKLFF.

CDR3 region: CASSPAADTQYF. CDR3 nucleotide sequence: TGTGCCAGCAGTCCAGCAGCAGATACGCAGTATTTT. The chain employs TRBV27 and TRBJ2-3; no firm D call. V gave up 5 bases and J gave up 4 bases, with 7 bases separating them. The CDR3 runs to 12 residues. Germline assignment: CDR1 MNHEY and CDR2 SMNVEV (reference sequence).

The chain recombines TRBV2 with TRBJ1-4, with D unresolved. V lost 8 bases to trimming and J lost 7 bases, with 20 bases between them. This CDR3 is built from 15 residues. Per germline, CDR1 SNHLY and CDR2 FYNNEI. CDR3 sequence (DNA): TGTGCCAGCCGAGGAACCCCGGGCTTAGGTGAAAAACTGTTTTTT. Amino acids: CASRGTPGLGEKLFF. Supplemented by reference TRBV2 and TRBJ1-4, the full variable domain reads EPEVTQTPSHQVTQMGQEVILRCVPISNHLYFYWYRQILGQKVEFLVSFYNNEISEKSEIFDDQFSVERPDGSNFTLKIRSTKLEDSAMYFCASRGTPGLGEKLFFGSGTQLSVL.

This chain joins TRBV28 and TRBJ2-7, with 7 bases aligning to TRBD1. This CDR3 has 14 amino acids. The trim removed 8 bases at V and 2 bases at J, leaving 9 bases unmatched. Germline V gives CDR1 MDHEN, CDR2 SYDVKM. The CDR3: CASRPETGTYEQYF. The CDR3 DNA reads as TGTGCCAGCCGGCCGGAGACAGGGACCTACGAGCAGTACTTC.

V usage is TRBV19 and J usage is TRBJ1-2; tentatively, D is TRBD1 (5 bases). This CDR3 comprises 12 residues. Trimming removed 5 bases from V and 4 bases from J, with 8 bases in between. Per germline, CDR1 LNHDA and CDR2 SQIVND (reference sequence). CDR3 DNA: TGTGCCAGTAGTGAGCAGGGCTATGGCTACACCTTC. Translated: CASSEQGYGYTF. Based on the CDR3 plus reference TRBV19 and TRBJ1-2, the full variable domain is DGGITQSPKYLFRKEGQNVTLSCEQNLNHDAMYWYRQDPGQGLRLIYYSQIVNDFQKGDIAEGYSVSREKKESFPLTVTSAQKNPTAFYLCASSEQGYGYTFGSGTRLTVV.

The rearrangement joins TRBV29-1 to TRBJ1-4; D is ambiguous. Germline V gene sequence: CDR1 SQVTM, CDR2 ANQGSEA. Trimming cost V 4 bases and J 4 bases, with 4 bases left between them. The CDR3 loop spans 11 amino acids. CDR3 amino acids: CSVGHNEKLFF. In DNA, the CDR3 is TGCAGCGTTGGCCATAATGAAAAACTGTTTTTT.

The chain employs TRBV20-1 and TRBJ2-2; no definite D call. The V gene lost 2 bases and the J gene lost 6 bases, with 4 bases spanning the gap. CDR3 length: 11 residues. CDR1 is DFQATT, CDR2 SNEGSKA, per germline (reference sequence). DNA for the CDR3: TGCAGTGCTAGATTCGCCGGGGAGCTGTTTTTT. Its protein is CSARFAGELFF.

The chain combines TRBV6-5 with TRBJ2-7; 7 bases line up with TRBD1. CDR3 size: 14 residues. CDR1 and CDR2 (germline): MNHEY, SVGAGI. The trim removed 5 bases at V and 2 bases at J, leaving 6 bases unmatched. The CDR3 reads CASSQPGQPYEQYF. The CDR3 bases are TGTGCCAGCAGTCAGCCGGGACAGCCCTACGAGCAGTACTTC.

The rearrangement links TRBV30 to TRBJ2-3; D not resolved. This CDR3 comprises 15 residues. Germline-derived CDR1 and CDR2 are GTSNPN and SVGIG (reference sequence). Trimming cost V 0 bases and J 6 bases, with 16 bases left between them. CDR3 sequence: CAWSVQRAGLDTQYF. CDR3 in DNA: TGTGCCTGGAGTGTACAAAGGGCTGGGTTGGATACGCAGTATTTT. Supplemented by reference TRBV30 and TRBJ2-3, the full variable domain reads SQTIHQWPATLVQPVGSPLSLECTVEGTSNPNLYWYRQAAGRGLQLLFYSVGIGQISSEVPQNLSASRPQDRQFILSSKKLLLSDSGFYLCAWSVQRAGLDTQYFGPGTRLTVL.

The rearrangement links TRBV28 to TRBJ2-5; TRBD1 matches 12 bases. Germline trimming cut 5 bases from V and 5 bases from J; bases unmatched to any gene: 9. The CDR3 has 16 amino acids. Germline assignment: CDR1 MDHEN and CDR2 SYDVKM. The CDR3 spells CASSLSGTGGTETQYF. The CDR3 DNA reads TGTGCCAGCAGTCTGTCCGGGACAGGGGGCACGGAGACCCAGTACTTC. Full variable domain (missing parts from reference TRBV28 and TRBJ2-5): DVKVTQSSRYLVKRTGEKVFLECVQDMDHENMFWYRQDPGLGLRLIYFSYDVKMKEKGDIPEGYSVSREKKERFSLILESASTNQTSMYLCASSLSGTGGTETQYFGPGTRLLVL.

The chain is built from TRBV11-3 and TRBJ2-7, with D possibly matching TRBD2 (6 bases). Germline values: CDR1 SGHNT, CDR2 YENEEA. The CDR3 runs to 14 residues. V was trimmed by 0 bases and J by 6 bases, leaving 12 bases between them. The CDR3 loop reads CASSLDTRDSEQYV. As DNA, the CDR3 is TGTGCCAGCAGCTTAGATACGAGGGACTCCGAGCAGTACGTC.